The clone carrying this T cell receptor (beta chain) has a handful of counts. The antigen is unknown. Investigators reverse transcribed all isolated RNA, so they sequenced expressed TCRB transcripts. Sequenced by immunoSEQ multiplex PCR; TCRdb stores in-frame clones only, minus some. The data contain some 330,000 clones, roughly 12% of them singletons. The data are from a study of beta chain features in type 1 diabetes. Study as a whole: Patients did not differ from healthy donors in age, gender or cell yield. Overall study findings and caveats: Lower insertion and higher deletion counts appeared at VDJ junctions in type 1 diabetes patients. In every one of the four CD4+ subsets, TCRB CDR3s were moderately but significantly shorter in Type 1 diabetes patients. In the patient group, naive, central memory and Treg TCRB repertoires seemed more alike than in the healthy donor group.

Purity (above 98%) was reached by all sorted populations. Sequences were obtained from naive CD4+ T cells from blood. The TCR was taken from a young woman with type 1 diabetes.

CDR3 nucleotides: TGTGCCACCATGTCTAAGATTGATCAGCCCCAGCATTTT. Translating gives CATMSKIDQPQHF. This chain connects TRBV10-3 to TRBJ1-5; D uncertain. Trimming pared 10 bases from V and 5 bases from J, leaving 15 bases between. This CDR3 is built from 13 residues. Germline values: CDR1 ENHRY, CDR2 SYGVKD.